These 17 T cell receptor beta chains were all obtained from the same sample, sequenced in a study of OX40 agonist ivuxolimab in advanced cancers. Method: immunoSEQ multiplex PCR; TCRdb's copy keeps in-frame clones and lacks some. The sample lists approximately 60,000 clones; 87% were seen once. Material: CD4+ or CD8+ T cells sorted from blood, obtained in a trial of the OX40 agonist ivuxolimab. The receptors come from an adult with an advanced solid tumor such as melanoma, head and neck, liver or kidney cancer.

This chain uses TRBV10-2 with TRBJ1-2; D unresolved. The CDR3 is 11 residues long. V shed 6 bases and J shed 6 bases, with 8 bases lying between them. Per the germline V gene, CDR1 is WSHSY and CDR2 is SAAADI. Here the CDR3 reads CASSQEDGYTF. Written as DNA, the CDR3 is TGCGCCAGCAGCCAGGAGGATGGCTACACCTTC.

V and J are TRBV7-3 and TRBJ1-1; D unresolved. With 5 bases removed from V and 1 base from J, the gap between germline ends came to 11 bases. The germline CDR1 and CDR2 sequences are SGHTA and FQGTGA. The CDR3 spans 14 residues. This CDR3 is CASSLIGRNTEAFF. CDR3 coding DNA: TGTGCCAGCAGCCTCATCGGGAGGAACACTGAAGCTTTCTTT. Looking up the rest from reference TRBV7-3 and TRBJ1-1 gives the full variable domain: GAGVSQTPSNKVTEKGKYVELRCDPISGHTALYWYRQSLGQGPEFLIYFQGTGAADDSGLPNDRFFAVRPEGSVSTLKIQRTERGDSAVYLCASSLIGRNTEAFFGQGTRLTVV.

The V call is TRBV18, the J call TRBJ1-2; 7 nucleotides align to TRBD1. CDR3 length: 16 residues. Looked up from germline, CDR1 is KGHSH and CDR2 is LQKENI. The V segment lost 0 bases and the J segment 4 bases; nucleotides outside the gene matches: 8. CDR3 DNA sequence: TGTGCCAGCTCACCACCGGGACAGAAAGATACCTATGGCTACACCTTC. Its protein product is CASSPPGQKDTYGYTF.

The rearrangement uses TRBV25-1 and TRBJ2-3; D remains unclear. The CDR3 consists of 11 residues. Germline V gives CDR1 MGHDK, CDR2 SYGVNS. Trimming cost V 8 bases and J 4 bases, with 7 bases left between them. The chain's CDR3 is CASPRADTQYF. CDR3 nucleotides: TGTGCCAGCCCTAGAGCAGATACGCAGTATTTT.

The chain couples TRBV30 to TRBJ1-2; possible D gene TRBD1, 5 bases. Germline-derived CDR1 and CDR2 are GTSNPN and SVGIG (reference sequence). There are 12 residues in the CDR3. The V gene lost 4 bases and the J gene lost 6 bases, with 12 bases spanning the gap. The CDR3 loop is CAWNRKGHGYTF. The CDR3 DNA reads as TGTGCCTGGAATCGAAAGGGGCATGGCTACACCTTC.

Written as DNA, the CDR3 is TGTGCCTGCCCCCCGGGTCGGACAGGGCTCACCGGGGAGCTGTTTTTT. Translated, it gives CACPPGRTGLTGELFF. V usage is TRBV30 and J usage is TRBJ2-2, with TRBD1 identical over 8 bases. The germline V gene has CDR1 GTSNPN and CDR2 SVGIG (reference sequence). The V gene end was trimmed by 6 bases and the J gene end by 4 bases; junction bases not matched to a gene: 13. The length of the CDR3 is 16 residues.

J is TRBJ1-5 and V is TRBV19; TRBD1 matches at 7 bases. CDR1 LNHDA and CDR2 SQIVND come from the germline V gene (reference sequence). The CDR3 runs to 18 residues. V trimming: 4 bases; J trimming: 9 bases; junction bases outside the gene matches: 21. CDR3 bases: TGTGCCAGTAGTACTGAGTTTCCGGCAGGGGGTATTCCCCGGCCCCAGCATTTT. It codes for CASSTEFPAGGIPRPQHF.

The chain recombines TRBV7-6 with TRBJ1-1, with 8 bases identical to TRBD1. Trimming at V came to 2 bases and at J to 3 bases, leaving 2 bases not matched to a gene. This CDR3 spans 14 amino acids. The germline gives CDR1 SGHVS, CDR2 FNYEAQ. The CDR3 region has the DNA TGTGCCAGCAGCTTACCAGGGGGCCACACTGAAGCTTTCTTT. This encodes CASSLPGGHTEAFF.

V usage is TRBV6-5 and J usage is TRBJ1-6; 9 bases align to TRBD1. The CDR3 contains 15 residues. In germline, CDR1 is MNHEY, CDR2 SVGAGI. The V and J ends lost 6 bases and 9 bases, in that order; junction bases with no gene match: 9. In DNA form, the CDR3 reads TGTGCCAGCAGCGCCGGGACAGGGTCAGGTTCACCCCTCCACTTT. Protein sequence: CASSAGTGSGSPLHF.

The rearrangement uses TRBV10-3 and TRBJ2-7; D may be TRBD1 or TRBD2 (8 bases each). CDR3 length: 13 amino acids. Germline CDR1 ENHRY, CDR2 SYGVKD. The V gene lost 11 bases and the J gene lost 7 bases, with 21 bases spanning the gap. The CDR3 reads CAVRGGQAIEQYF. The CDR3 nucleotides are TGTGCCGTCCGGGGGGGACAGGCAATAGAGCAGTACTTC.

The chain combines TRBV7-2 with TRBJ2-3; D not resolved. Trimming cost V 6 bases and J 6 bases, with 10 bases left between them. The germline V gene encodes CDR1 SGHTA and CDR2 FQGNSA. The CDR3 has 12 amino acids. The CDR3 protein is CASRFTEDTQYF. The CDR3 nucleotides read TGTGCCAGCAGATTTACTGAGGATACGCAGTATTTT.

This clone was seen more than once but under ten times. The rearrangement joins TRBV11-2 to TRBJ2-1, with 14 bases identical to TRBD2. The CDR3 has 15 residues. J lost 7 bases, V lost 3 bases, and 2 bases had no gene match. Germline-derived CDR1 and CDR2 are SGHAT and FQNNGV. The CDR3 DNA follows: TGTGCCAGCAGCTTGGGACTAGCGGGGGTAAATGAGCAGTTCTTC. Residues: CASSLGLAGVNEQFF.

The chain is built from TRBV7-9 and TRBJ1-6, with a weak D call TRBD1 (5 bases). The germline V gene encodes CDR1 SEHNR and CDR2 FQNEAQ (reference sequence). V was trimmed by 4 bases and J by 1 base, leaving 17 bases between them. This CDR3 has 18 amino acids. For the CDR3, the DNA is TGTGCCAGCAGCTATTATGGGGGAACCCAGTCCTATAATTCACCCCTCCACTTT. This gives the protein CASSYYGGTQSYNSPLHF.

The chain is built from TRBV5-1 and TRBJ2-7; a weak D match, TRBD2 (6 bases). Germline V lookup: CDR1 SGHRS, CDR2 YFSETQ. There are 15 residues in the CDR3. V lost 2 bases, J lost 3 bases, and 15 bases lay in between. DNA of the CDR3: TGCGCCAGCAGCTTAGGAGGGACGGTTAGCTACGAGCAGTACTTC. It codes for CASSLGGTVSYEQYF.

As DNA, the CDR3 is TGTGCCAGCAGTTATACCGGACAGGCATACTATGGCTACACCTTC. Protein product: CASSYTGQAYYGYTF. V usage is TRBV6-5 and J usage is TRBJ1-2; TRBD1 matches at 7 bases. Germline CDR1 is MNHEY and CDR2 is SVGAGI. This CDR3 contains 15 residues. Trimming cost V 3 bases and J 3 bases; bases outside gene matches: 7.

The rearrangement links TRBV25-1 to TRBJ1-3, with D tentatively TRBD1 (5 bases). Trimming took off 5 bases at V and 0 bases at J, with 14 bases between the two ends. The CDR3 runs to 16 residues. CDR1 and CDR2 (germline): MGHDK, SYGVNS. CDR3 amino acids: CASSLDQGRSGNTIYF. DNA of the CDR3: TGTGCCAGCAGTCTTGATCAGGGCCGCTCTGGAAACACCATATATTTT.

This clone came up once. The J gene is TRBJ2-7, the V gene TRBV4-3; TRBD2 might be the D (5 bases). The germline CDR1 and CDR2 sequences are LGHNA and YSLEER. V was clipped by 4 bases and J by 1 base, with 8 bases between them. The CDR3 totals 13 residues. CDR3 sequence: CASSPGGSYEQYF. The CDR3 DNA sequence: TGCGCCAGCAGCCCCGGCGGGTCCTACGAGCAGTACTTC.